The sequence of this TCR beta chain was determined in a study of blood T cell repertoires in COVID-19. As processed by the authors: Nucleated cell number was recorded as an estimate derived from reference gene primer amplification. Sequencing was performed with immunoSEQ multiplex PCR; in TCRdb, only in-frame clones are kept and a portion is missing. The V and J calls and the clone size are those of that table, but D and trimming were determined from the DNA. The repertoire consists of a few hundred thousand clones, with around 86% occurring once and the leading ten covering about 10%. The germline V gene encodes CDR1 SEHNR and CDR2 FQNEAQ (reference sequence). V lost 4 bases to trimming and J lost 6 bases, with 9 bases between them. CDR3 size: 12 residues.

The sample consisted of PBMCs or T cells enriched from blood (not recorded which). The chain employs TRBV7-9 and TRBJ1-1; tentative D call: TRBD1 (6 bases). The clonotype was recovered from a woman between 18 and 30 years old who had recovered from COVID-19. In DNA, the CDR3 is TGTGCCAGCAGCTCGGGGGGCCCTGAAGCTTTCTTT. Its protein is CASSSGGPEAFF.